This T cell receptor (beta chain) is from a study of HIV-infected patients and healthy controls. Regarding the study as a whole: HIV+ repertoires were severely depleted of MAIT alpha-chain CDR3s, unlike healthy controls. Significantly higher mean Gini indices appeared in HIV-infected repertoires, possibly reflecting oligoclonality.

Follow-up blood was drawn about 14 weeks, roughly three months, after antiretroviral therapy began. All unsorted peripheral T cells were captured because whole blood was used without fractionation. V lost 7 bases to trimming and J lost 1 base, with 14 bases between them. From germline, CDR1 is MNHNS and CDR2 SASEGT. This CDR3 comprises 14 residues. In its sample, this clonotype was seen many times. The antigen remains unidentified. Reverse transcription used approximately 500 ng RNA and constant-region primers for alpha and beta. Each of the alpha and beta chains got its own library through chain-specific third strand synthesis with indices. A 5' RACE adapter with a random hexamer and the SP2 primer site was joined to cDNA. The library got P5 and P7 elements plus a second index, then an approximately 25-cycle PCR. TCRdb re-called the 5' RACE reads through MiXCR, storing one row per CDR3 protein. The sample has roughly 15,000 distinct CDR3 sequences; about 12% are singletons.

This specimen consisted of blood, obtained during antiretroviral therapy. This sequence was found in an adult with HIV infection. The donor label of this sample is uncertain. The chain uses TRBV6-1 and TRBJ2-7; TRBD1 might be the D (5 bases). The CDR3: CASTMSGWSYEQYF. CDR3 coding DNA: TGTGCCAGCACAATGTCAGGGTGGTCCTACGAGCAGTACTTC.